This is a list of T cell receptor beta chains from one sample in a study of blood T cell repertoires in COVID-19. Sequencing used immunoSEQ multiplex PCR; TCRdb keeps in-frame clones, though not all of them. The sample records about 180,000 clones, roughly nine tenths being singletons. The sequenced sample was peripheral blood. Receptors were obtained from a man between 65 and 80 years old with active or convalescent COVID-19. CDR3s include the opening cysteine and the closing phenylalanine or tryptophan. A D gene is named only where the DNA matches it firmly. Some rows have no size entry. The others give once, few or many, or a class for an expanded clone.

TRBV18,NA,14,NA,TRBJ1-1,CASSRQNLNTEAFF,TGTGCCAGCTCAAGACAGAACCTGAACACTGAAGCTTTCTTT
TRBV29-1,NA,14,NA,TRBJ2-1,CSVEDGAAGNEQFF,TGCAGCGTTGAAGATGGGGCGGCAGGGAATGAGCAGTTCTTC
TRBV27,NA,17,TRBD1,TRBJ1-5,CASSSAPGTGRGQPQHF,TGTGCCAGCAGTTCGGCTCCCGGGACAGGGCGGGGACAGCCCCAGCATTTT
TRBV7-6,NA,15,NA,TRBJ1-6,CASSPMGQYNSPLHF,TGTGCCAGCAGCCCCATGGGGCAGTATAATTCACCCCTCCACTTT
TRBV19,NA,15,TRBD2,TRBJ2-1,CASRTTSGAVNEQFF,TGTGCCAGTCGTACAACTAGCGGGGCGGTCAATGAGCAGTTCTTC
TRBV18,NA,15,TRBD1,TRBJ2-7,CASSITGTGSYEQYF,TGTGCCAGCTCAATTACCGGGACAGGATCTTACGAGCAGTACTTC
TRBV29-1,NA,13,TRBD2,TRBJ2-7,CSVVSGGAGEQYF,TGCAGCGTTGTGAGCGGGGGGGCTGGGGAGCAGTACTTC
TRBV6-2/TRBV6-3,NA,18,TRBD1,TRBJ2-7,CASSKLRTSGTEAYEQYF,TGTGCCAGCAGTAAACTTCGCACCTCCGGGACAGAGGCCTACGAGCAGTACTTC
TRBV5-1,NA,14,TRBD1,TRBJ1-4,CASSLETGVEKLFF,TGCGCCAGCAGCTTGGAAACAGGGGTTGAAAAACTGTTTTTT
TRBV7-9,NA,16,TRBD2,TRBJ2-3,CASSLFYSGGTDTQYF,TGTGCCAGCAGCTTATTTTATAGCGGGGGCACAGATACGCAGTATTTT
TRBV29-1,NA,14,NA,TRBJ2-1,CSVGEDMQYNEQFF,TGCAGCGTTGGGGAGGACATGCAGTACAATGAGCAGTTCTTC
TRBV3-1/TRBV3-2,NA,14,NA,TRBJ2-5,CASSGTTRQETQYF,TGTGCCAGCTCCGGGACAACCCGCCAAGAGACCCAGTACTTC
TRBV28,once,12,NA,TRBJ2-3,CASSPLLDTQYF,TGTGCCAGCAGTCCCCTCTTAGATACGCAGTATTTT
TRBV3-1/TRBV3-2,NA,13,TRBD1,TRBJ1-1,CASSRQGAPEAFF,TGTGCCAGCAGCCGACAGGGGGCCCCTGAAGCTTTCTTT
TRBV9,NA,16,TRBD2,TRBJ2-2,CARSVVGGANTGELFF,TGTGCCCGCAGCGTAGTTGGGGGGGCGAACACCGGGGAGCTGTTTTTT
TRBV6-2/TRBV6-3,NA,16,NA,TRBJ2-1,CASSLSTQSGYNEQFF,TGTGCCAGCAGTCTTTCGACCCAAAGCGGCTACAATGAGCAGTTCTTC
TRBV29-1,NA,17,TRBD1,TRBJ2-1,CSVSGQGAPKPYNEQFF,TGCAGCGTTTCGGGACAGGGAGCACCAAAGCCCTACAATGAGCAGTTCTTC
TRBV5-4,NA,15,NA,TRBJ1-2,CASSLDPGKNYGYTF,TGTGCCAGCAGCTTGGATCCAGGGAAGAATTATGGCTACACCTTC
TRBV6-1,few,15,NA,TRBJ2-2,CASSDPVRNTGELFF,TGTGCCAGCAGTGATCCCGTTAGAAACACCGGGGAGCTGTTTTTT
TRBV7-2,NA,14,TRBD1,TRBJ1-1,CASSTQGAGTEAFF,TGTGCCAGCAGTACTCAGGGGGCTGGAACTGAAGCTTTCTTT
TRBV12-3/TRBV12-4,NA,12,NA,TRBJ2-7,CASSSLSREQYF,TGTGCCAGCAGTTCACTGAGCCGGGAGCAGTACTTC
TRBV11-3,NA,14,NA,TRBJ2-3,CASSLEGRADTQYF,TGTGCCAGCAGCTTAGAGGGGAGAGCAGATACGCAGTATTTT
TRBV19,NA,14,NA,TRBJ1-4,CASSSRRTNEKLFF,TGTGCCAGTAGTTCGCGGCGGACTAATGAAAAACTGTTTTTT
TRBV9,NA,15,NA,TRBJ1-2,CASSALAGDDYGYTF,TGTGCCAGCAGCGCCCTCGCGGGGGACGACTATGGCTACACCTTC
TRBV6-5,NA,14,NA,TRBJ2-5,CASSYTPPRETQYF,TGTGCCAGCAGTTACACACCCCCCAGAGAGACCCAGTACTTC
TRBV12-5,NA,15,NA,TRBJ2-5,CASGLGTVLGETQYF,TGTGCTAGTGGTTTGGGGACAGTCCTGGGAGAGACCCAGTACTTC
TRBV7-2,NA,16,TRBD1,TRBJ1-1,CASSSTGLVVNTEAFF,TGTGCCAGCAGCTCGACAGGGTTAGTCGTGAACACTGAAGCTTTCTTT
TRBV10-2,NA,16,TRBD2,TRBJ2-2,CASSGYGGANTGELFF,TGCGCCAGCAGTGGATACGGGGGGGCGAACACCGGGGAGCTGTTTTTT
TRBV19,once,15,TRBD1,TRBJ1-1,CASRGGQGAGTEAFF,TGTGCCAGTAGAGGGGGACAGGGGGCTGGCACTGAAGCTTTCTTT
TRBV12-5,NA,17,NA,TRBJ2-2,CASGLGVGRLGTGELFF,TGTGCTAGTGGTTTGGGCGTGGGGCGCCTGGGCACCGGGGAGCTGTTTTTT
TRBV24-1,NA,16,TRBD2,TRBJ2-1,CATSDPGLAGGLEQFF,TGTGCCACCAGTGATCCCGGACTAGCGGGAGGTTTAGAGCAGTTCTTC
TRBV2,NA,19,TRBD2,TRBJ2-6,CASSLTGTSGSRGANVLTF,TGTGCCAGCAGTCTAACCGGGACTAGCGGGAGTAGGGGGGCCAACGTCCTGACTTTC
TRBV28,few,14,TRBD1,TRBJ1-2,CASSPRDRHYGYTF,TGTGCCAGCAGTCCCCGGGACAGGCATTATGGCTACACCTTC
TRBV6-1,NA,15,TRBD1,TRBJ1-4,CASSEQQGGRGKLFF,TGTGCCAGCAGTGAACAACAGGGGGGAAGGGGAAAACTGTTTTTT
TRBV7-3,NA,16,NA,TRBJ2-2,CASSLKWAGYTGELFF,TGTGCCAGCAGCTTAAAATGGGCAGGGTACACCGGGGAGCTGTTTTTT
TRBV6-1,NA,15,TRBD2,TRBJ2-3,CASSEGSSGRDTQYF,TGTGCCAGCAGTGAAGGGTCTAGCGGGAGGGATACGCAGTATTTT
TRBV9,NA,15,NA,TRBJ2-1,CASSERTESYNEQFF,TGTGCCAGCAGCGAAAGAACAGAATCCTACAATGAGCAGTTCTTC
TRBV11-2,few,15,TRBD1,TRBJ1-5,CASSRQAGGRQPQHF,TGTGCCAGCAGCCGCCAGGCAGGGGGTAGGCAGCCCCAGCATTTT
TRBV3-1/TRBV3-2,NA,15,TRBD1,TRBJ1-1,CASSQDGQGETEAFF,TGTGCCAGCAGCCAAGATGGACAGGGTGAGACTGAAGCTTTCTTT
TRBV2,once,13,TRBD1,TRBJ1-5,CASRDSQNQPQHF,TGTGCCAGCCGGGACAGCCAAAATCAGCCCCAGCATTTT
TRBV6-2/TRBV6-3,NA,16,NA,TRBJ1-5,CASSYLAGRGGQPQHF,TGTGCCAGCAGTTACTTGGCGGGGAGGGGAGGACAGCCCCAGCATTTT
TRBV7-3,NA,17,TRBD2,TRBJ2-2,CASSLTSGMYNTGELFF,TGTGCCAGCAGCTTGACTAGCGGGATGTACAACACCGGGGAGCTGTTTTTT
TRBV19,NA,17,TRBD1,TRBJ1-5,CASSLGSGQASNQPQHF,TGTGCCAGTAGTTTGGGCTCCGGACAGGCTAGCAATCAGCCCCAGCATTTT
TRBV7-2,NA,14,NA,TRBJ1-1,CASSLGRWNTEAFF,TGTGCCAGCAGCTTAGGCAGGTGGAACACTGAAGCTTTCTTT
TRBV6-5,NA,15,TRBD1,TRBJ2-2,CASSPGTGIAGELFF,TGTGCCAGCAGCCCCGGGACAGGTATTGCCGGGGAGCTGTTTTTT
TRBV18,NA,13,NA,TRBJ1-2,CASSPTVTYGYTF,TGTGCCAGCTCCCCGACAGTAACCTATGGCTACACCTTC
TRBV5-4,NA,15,NA,TRBJ1-4,CASRRWTADNEKLFF,TGTGCCAGCAGACGATGGACAGCCGATAATGAAAAACTGTTTTTT
TRBV30,NA,18,NA,TRBJ1-5,CAWSGRVPSPLGNQPQHF,TGTGCCTGGAGTGGGAGGGTGCCCTCTCCCCTAGGCAATCAGCCCCAGCATTTT
TRBV3-1/TRBV3-2,NA,16,TRBD1,TRBJ1-2,CASSQDERDSLGGYTF,TGTGCCAGCAGCCAAGATGAGAGGGACAGCCTAGGGGGCTACACCTTC
TRBV7-9,NA,15,NA,TRBJ1-2,CASSHEVPRPYGYTF,TGTGCCAGCAGCCACGAGGTTCCACGACCATATGGCTACACCTTC
TRBV7-2,NA,11,NA,TRBJ1-1,CQSGGELQAFF,TGTCAATCGGGGGGGGAGCTTCAAGCTTTCTTT
TRBV3-1/TRBV3-2,NA,13,NA,TRBJ1-2,CASSQGQGLGYTF,TGTGCCAGCAGCCAAGGCCAGGGCCTTGGCTACACCTTC
TRBV7-2,NA,17,TRBD2,TRBJ2-2,CASSSIGTSGYTGELFF,TGTGCCAGCAGCTCCATAGGGACTAGCGGATACACCGGGGAGCTGTTTTTT
TRBV7-6,NA,15,NA,TRBJ1-5,CASSLGRGPNQPQHF,TGTGCCAGCAGCTTAGGGCGGGGACCGAATCAGCCCCAGCATTTT
TRBV5-4,NA,16,TRBD2,TRBJ2-1,CASSSLAGDKGNEQFF,TGTGCCAGCAGTTCTTTAGCGGGGGATAAGGGGAACGAGCAGTTCTTC
TRBV9,NA,16,TRBD2,TRBJ2-1,CASSVLGLAGYNEQFF,TGTGCCAGCAGCGTACTGGGACTAGCGGGGTACAATGAGCAGTTCTTC
TRBV18,NA,15,NA,TRBJ1-1,CASSLAGGANTEAFF,TGTGCCAGCTCATTGGCGGGGGGGGCGAACACTGAAGCTTTCTTT
TRBV9,NA,15,TRBD1,TRBJ1-1,CASSARDRGFTEAFF,TGTGCCAGCAGCGCCCGGGACAGGGGGTTTACTGAAGCTTTCTTT